Here is one T cell receptor (beta chain) with its context. The germline V gene has CDR1 DFQATT and CDR2 SNEGSKA (reference sequence). The trim removed 4 bases at V and 8 bases at J, leaving 9 bases unmatched. This CDR3 has 14 amino acids. A universal primer site arose from template switching, and cDNA bore unique molecular identifiers. A single record per CDR3 protein comes from TCRdb applying MiXCR to the 5' RACE reads. The sample lists around 1.7 million distinct CDR3 sequences; about 30% were seen once. This specimen belongs to a study of identical twins. The source of this sequence is a newborn girl in good health. Source material: cord blood. The rearrangement joins TRBV20-1 to TRBJ2-1, with 9 bases fitting TRBD2. The CDR3 region has the DNA TGCAGTGCTACTCGACTAGCGGCCACGGATGAGCAGTTCTTC. Its translation: CSATRLAATDEQFF.